This T cell receptor (beta chain) was captured in a study of blood T cells in healthy people across ages. Healthy Caucasian individuals from Russia aged 6 to 90 served as donors. CDR3 length equals 15 residues. With 0 bases clipped from V and 4 bases from J, the junction kept 2 bases outside the gene matches. CDR1 is ENHRY and CDR2 is SYGVKD in the germline V gene. For the second PCR, which ran for 7 to 11 cycles, a sample-barcoded 5' primer and a J-beta primer mix were used. TCRdb reprocessed the 5' RACE reads via MiXCR and lists one record per CDR3 protein. The sample holds 750,000 to 1,000,000 distinct CDR3 sequences, about 28% seen once. This same sample was also part of a study on T cells of mothers and their children.

The J gene is TRBJ2-3, the V gene TRBV10-3, with 9 positions matching TRBD2. The sample taken for sequencing was blood. This TCR came from a woman in her thirties or forties in good health. For the CDR3, the DNA is TGTGCCATCAGTGAGTCCTCTAGCGGGGCAGATACGCAGTATTTT. As protein: CAISESSSGADTQYF.